Described below is a single T cell receptor beta chain sequence and its context. Antigen unknown. The data originate from a study of T cell responses to AZD1222 COVID-19 vaccine. Study-level results: After two AZD1222 doses, spike-specific TCR breadth and depth rose versus day 0. Reports say nearly half of spike-specific TCRs go after unmutated variant regions. Donors were largely white British and mainly female; clonal diversity was possibly underestimated.

The assay was immunoSEQ multiplex PCR, and TCRdb's table has in-frame clones only and misses some. Of some 150,000 clones listed, 70% to 90% were seen once; the top ten hold 5.5% to 6%. The receptor comes from an adult in good health. The sequenced sample was peripheral blood, obtained on day 0 of MenACWY control vaccination.

The CDR3, as DNA: TGTGCCAGCAGCTTGGGCCCGCGGAGCTCCTATAATTCACCCCTCCACTTT. Its translation: CASSLGPRSSYNSPLHF. J is TRBJ1-6 and V is TRBV5-4, with D unresolved. Per the germline V gene, CDR1 is SGHNT and CDR2 is YYREEE (reference sequence). V dropped 0 bases and J dropped 0 bases, with 10 bases sitting between them. This CDR3 has 17 residues.